The 20 T cell receptor beta chains below come from one sample, sequenced in a study of identifying expanded T cells in peripheral blood. Some clones are missing from TCRdb's copy, which holds only in-frame ones; the method was immunoSEQ multiplex PCR. The sample lists about 94,000 clones, around 90% seen once, with approximately 5.2% in the top ten. Sequencing used blood. The receptors were sampled from a person aged 18 to 75 in good health.

The DNA of the CDR3 is TGCGCCAGCAGCTCCAAGGCAGGGTCGAGCAATGAGCAGTTCTTC. Translation gives CASSSKAGSSNEQFF. The rearrangement uses TRBV5-1 and TRBJ2-1; possible D gene TRBD1, 5 bases. Germline CDR1 is SGHRS and CDR2 is YFSETQ. Trimming shortened V by 3 bases and J by 6 bases, and 16 bases separated the two germline ends. There are 15 residues in the CDR3. Combining the CDR3 with reference TRBV5-1 and TRBJ2-1 gives the whole variable domain KAGVTQTPRYLIKTRGQQVTLSCSPISGHRSVSWYQQTPGQGLQFLFEYFSETQRNKGNFPGRFSGRQFSNSRSEMNVSTLELGDSALYLCASSSKAGSSNEQFFGPGTRLTVL.

This chain joins TRBV7-9 and TRBJ2-5; 8 bases match TRBD2. Germline-derived CDR1 and CDR2 are SEHNR and FQNEAQ (reference sequence). Losses at the gene ends were 5 bases for V and 4 bases for J; bases not matched to a gene: 6. This CDR3 spans 14 amino acids. CDR3 bases: TGTGCCAGCAGCGTTTTAGCGGGGACAGAGACCCAGTACTTC. It specifies CASSVLAGTETQYF. The variable domain in full, completed from reference TRBV7-9 and TRBJ2-5, reads DTGVSQNPRHKITKRGQNVTFRCDPISEHNRLYWYRQTLGQGPEFLTYFQNEAQLEKSRLLSDRFSAERPKGSFSTLEIQRTEQGDSAMYLCASSVLAGTETQYFGPGTRLLVL.

The chain employs TRBV6-5 and TRBJ1-5; weak D call: TRBD1 (5 bases). The germline V gene encodes CDR1 MNHEY and CDR2 SVGAGI. The CDR3 is made up of 12 amino acids. Trimming removed 7 bases at V and 10 bases at J, with 14 bases between. The CDR3 spells CASNPAGGPQHF. Written as DNA, the CDR3 is TGTGCCAGCAACCCTGCGGGGGGTCCCCAGCATTTT.

The rearrangement uses TRBV7-8 and TRBJ2-1; D possibly uses TRBD1 or TRBD2 (5 bases each). Germline loops: CDR1 SGHVS, CDR2 FQNEAQ. This CDR3 contains 14 residues. V dropped 3 bases and J dropped 7 bases, with 13 bases sitting between them. In DNA, the CDR3 is TGTGCCAGCAGCTTCAAGGGATGGGGGAATGAGCAGTTCTTC. Protein sequence: CASSFKGWGNEQFF. Complete variable domain (other parts from reference TRBV7-8 and TRBJ2-1): GAGVSQSPRYKVAKRGQDVALRCDPISGHVSLFWYQQALGQGPEFLTYFQNEAQLDKSGLPSDRFFAERPEGSVSTLKIQRTQQEDSAVYLCASSFKGWGNEQFFGPGTRLTVL.

J is TRBJ2-3 and V is TRBV9; 7 positions agree with TRBD1. J lost 2 bases, V lost 0 bases, and 6 bases had no gene match. The CDR3 consists of 16 residues. The V gene's germline CDR1 is SGDLS and CDR2 YYNGEE. CDR3 coding DNA: TGTGCCAGCAGCGTAGGGGACAGCTTCACCACAGATACGCAGTATTTT. Its translation is CASSVGDSFTTDTQYF.

The rearrangement joins TRBV19 to TRBJ2-5; TRBD1 matches at 11 bases. Germline CDR1 reads LNHDA; CDR2 reads SQIVND (reference sequence). The CDR3 is 16 residues long. Unmatched junction bases numbered 7, after V lost 6 bases and J lost 1 base. The CDR3 is CASSPRDRGIQETQYF. The CDR3 DNA reads TGTGCCAGTAGCCCCCGGGACAGGGGGATCCAAGAGACCCAGTACTTC.

The chain is built from TRBV10-1 and TRBJ1-1; possible D gene TRBD1, 5 bases. Trimming left V 11 bases short and J 5 bases short, with 12 bases between. Germline V CDR1 and CDR2: WNHNN, SYGVQD (reference sequence). The CDR3 is made up of 11 amino acids. The CDR3 here is CAAGTETEAFF. The CDR3 DNA reads as TGCGCCGCGGGGACGGAAACTGAAGCTTTCTTT.

This chain joins TRBV4-1 and TRBJ2-2; 7 bases align to TRBD2. Germline-derived CDR1 and CDR2 are MGHRA and YSYEKL. CDR3 length: 17 residues. V was pared by 3 bases and J by 6 bases, with 13 bases of the junction left unmatched. This chain's CDR3 is CASSHITSVGLSGELFF. DNA for the CDR3: TGCGCCAGCAGCCACATAACTAGCGTGGGCCTCTCCGGGGAGCTGTTTTTT.

The chain combines TRBV15 with TRBJ2-2; 7 bases fit TRBD1. V lost 0 bases to trimming and J lost 4 bases; unmatched junction nucleotides: 8. The germline V gene encodes CDR1 LNHNV and CDR2 YYDKDF (reference sequence). This CDR3 is 17 amino acids long. This chain's CDR3 is CATSRDLGGAGTGELFF. The CDR3 DNA sequence: TGTGCCACCAGCAGAGATCTAGGGGGCGCGGGCACCGGGGAGCTGTTTTTT. Combining the CDR3 with reference TRBV15 and TRBJ2-2 gives the whole variable domain DAMVIQNPRYQVTQFGKPVTLSCSQTLNHNVMYWYQQKSSQAPKLLFHYYDKDFNNEADTPDNFQSRRPNTSFCFLDIRSPGLGDTAMYLCATSRDLGGAGTGELFFGEGSRLTVL.

J is TRBJ2-3 and V is TRBV29-1, with TRBD1 matching 9 bases. Germline loops: CDR1 SQVTM, CDR2 ANQGSEA. The CDR3 loop spans 20 amino acids. Losses at the gene ends were 1 base for V and 2 bases for J; bases not matched to a gene: 19. This CDR3 reads CSVEARIRDREPPLTDTQYF. Written as DNA, the CDR3 is TGCAGCGTTGAAGCGAGAATCCGGGACAGGGAACCCCCACTCACAGATACGCAGTATTTT.

The chain has TRBV9 and TRBJ1-6; 7 bases are shared with TRBD1. CDR3 length equals 15 residues. J was trimmed by 7 bases and V by 2 bases; bases with no gene match: 6. Germline CDR1 reads SGDLS; CDR2 reads YYNGEE. CDR3 in DNA: TGTGCCAGCAGCGTGCTGGGACAGTCAAATTCACCCCTCCACTTT. This translates into CASSVLGQSNSPLHF.

This clone was seen just once. This chain connects TRBV5-1 to TRBJ1-1, with D unresolved. Per the germline V gene, CDR1 is SGHRS and CDR2 is YFSETQ. This CDR3 is built from 13 residues. The V and J ends lost 2 bases and 4 bases respectively, with 9 bases between them. CDR3 amino acids: CASSLPGSTEAFF. The CDR3 bases are TGCGCCAGCAGCTTACCGGGATCCACTGAAGCTTTCTTT.

The chain has TRBV5-1 and TRBJ2-2; 7 bases line up with TRBD1. CDR1 is SGHRS, CDR2 YFSETQ, per germline. Unmatched junction bases numbered 17, after V lost 4 bases and J lost 2 bases. CDR3 length equals 19 residues. The chain's CDR3 is CASSPHFRQDRKNTGELFF. The CDR3 DNA reads as TGCGCCAGCAGCCCCCACTTCAGGCAGGACAGGAAAAACACCGGGGAGCTGTTTTTT.

The V call is TRBV29-1, the J call TRBJ2-2; D gene ambiguous. The V and J ends lost 4 bases and 6 bases respectively, with 15 bases between them. The CDR3 spans 14 residues. Germline CDR1 and CDR2: SQVTM and ANQGSEA. CDR3 in amino acids: CSVAGVESAGELFF. The CDR3 nucleotides are TGCAGCGTTGCTGGGGTGGAGAGCGCCGGGGAGCTGTTTTTT.

The chain uses TRBV19 and TRBJ2-6; TRBD1 aligns across 7 bases. This CDR3 has 15 residues. J lost 0 bases, V lost 11 bases, and 7 bases had no gene match. Germline V gene lookup returns CDR1 LNHDA and CDR2 SQIVND (reference sequence). CDR3 coding DNA: TGTGCCTGCAAACCAGGGGGCTCTGGGGCCAACGTCCTGACTTTC. Residues: CACKPGGSGANVLTF.

This clone is termed medium-sized. The rearrangement uses TRBV15 and TRBJ1-2; D is possibly TRBD1 (6 bases). CDR1 and CDR2 from the germline V gene are LNHNV and YYDKDF (reference sequence). The CDR3 extends over 13 amino acids. The V end lost 3 bases, the J end lost 12 bases, and 17 bases lay between the germline ends. The CDR3 sequence: CATSRQNAGVDTF. The CDR3 DNA reads as TGTGCCACCAGCAGGCAAAACGCAGGGGTTGACACCTTC.

The gene calls are TRBV11-2 and TRBJ1-6; no clear D gene. V was trimmed by 3 bases and J by 8 bases, leaving 8 bases between them. From germline, CDR1 is SGHAT and CDR2 FQNNGV. The CDR3 contains 13 residues. CDR3 in amino acids: CASSFLADSPLHF. The CDR3 DNA reads TGTGCCAGCAGCTTTCTCGCAGATTCACCCCTCCACTTT.

The chain recombines TRBV7-3 with TRBJ2-1; D tentatively reads TRBD1 or TRBD2 (6 bases each). Germline CDR1 reads SGHTA; CDR2 reads FQGTGA. V was shortened by 5 bases and J by 9 bases, with 14 bases between the two germline ends. The CDR3 length is 13 residues. The CDR3 region has the DNA TGTGCCAGCAGCCCGGGACATAGCGGTGAGCAGTTCTTC. Amino acid sequence: CASSPGHSGEQFF.

The chain employs TRBV6-6 and TRBJ1-2; 7 nucleotides line up with TRBD1. The germline V gene encodes CDR1 MNHNY and CDR2 SVGAGI (reference sequence). The CDR3 has 14 residues. V gave up 5 bases and J gave up 0 bases; unmatched junction bases: 3. The DNA for the CDR3 is TGTGCCAGCAGTCGGGACAGTTCTAACTATGGCTACACCTTC. It is translated as CASSRDSSNYGYTF.

The V gene is TRBV7-9, the J gene TRBJ1-2; 7 bases map to TRBD1. The CDR3 contains 14 residues. The junction had 6 bases not matched to a gene; V was cut back by 1 base and J by 7 bases. Per the germline V gene, CDR1 is SEHNR and CDR2 is FQNEAQ (reference sequence). CDR3 sequence (DNA): TGTGCCAGCAGCTTAGAGGGGGCTGGGAGTGGCTACACCTTC. Amino acids: CASSLEGAGSGYTF.